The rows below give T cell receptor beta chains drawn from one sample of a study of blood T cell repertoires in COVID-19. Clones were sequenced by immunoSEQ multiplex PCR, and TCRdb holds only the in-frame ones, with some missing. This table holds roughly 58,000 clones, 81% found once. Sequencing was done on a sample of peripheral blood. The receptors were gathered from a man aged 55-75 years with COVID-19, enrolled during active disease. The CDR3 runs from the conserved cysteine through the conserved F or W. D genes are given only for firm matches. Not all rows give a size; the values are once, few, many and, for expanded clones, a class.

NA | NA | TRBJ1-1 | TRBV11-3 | CASSFDGGAENKEAFF | TGTGCCAGCAGCTTTGATGGGGGCGCAGAGAACAAGGAAGCTTTCTTT
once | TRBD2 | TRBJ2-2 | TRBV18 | CASSPASGAMNTGELFF | TGTGCCAGCTCACCAGCCAGCGGGGCGATGAACACCGGGGAGCTGTTTTTT
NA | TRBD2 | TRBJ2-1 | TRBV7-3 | CASSLIAGVYNEQFF | TGTGCCAGCAGCTTAATAGCGGGGGTATACAATGAGCAGTTCTTC
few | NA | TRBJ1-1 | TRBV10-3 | CAISDPQTEAFF | TGTGCCATCAGTGACCCCCAAACTGAAGCTTTCTTT
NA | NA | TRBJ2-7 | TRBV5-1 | CASPGGGCEQYF | TGCGCCAGCCCTGGGGGCGGCTGCGAGCAGTACTTC
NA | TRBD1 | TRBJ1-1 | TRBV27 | CASSIQGTGGGEAFF | TGTGCCAGCAGTATACAAGGGACAGGGGGTGGTGAAGCTTTCTTT
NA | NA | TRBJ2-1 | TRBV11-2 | CASSLEVQAYNEQFF | TGTGCCAGCAGCTTAGAGGTTCAGGCCTACAATGAGCAGTTCTTC
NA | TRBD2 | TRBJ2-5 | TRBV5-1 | CASSPSGSGSETQYF | TGCGCCAGCAGCCCCTCGGGTAGCGGGAGCGAGACCCAGTACTTC
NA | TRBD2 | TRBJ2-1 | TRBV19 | CASSPSQAGGHNEQFF | TGTGCCAGTAGTCCCTCCCAAGCGGGGGGCCACAATGAGCAGTTCTTC
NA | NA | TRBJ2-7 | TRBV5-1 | CASSLGTAISEQYF | TGCGCCAGCAGCTTGGGGACTGCGATTAGCGAGCAGTACTTC
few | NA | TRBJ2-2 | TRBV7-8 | CASSSDRNTGELFF | TGTGCCAGCAGCTCGGACAGGAACACCGGGGAGCTGTTTTTT
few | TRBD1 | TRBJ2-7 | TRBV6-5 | CASSSWTGSYEQYF | TGTGCCAGCAGTAGTTGGACAGGGAGCTACGAGCAGTACTTC
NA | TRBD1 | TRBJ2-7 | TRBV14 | CASSQDVGQAYEQYF | TGTGCCAGCAGCCAAGATGTGGGACAGGCCTACGAGCAGTACTTC
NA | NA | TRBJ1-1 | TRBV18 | CASSPDSGNTEAFF | TGTGCCAGCTCACCGGACAGTGGAAACACTGAAGCTTTCTTT
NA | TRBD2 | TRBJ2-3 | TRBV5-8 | CASSLGLAGSTDTQYF | TGTGCCAGCAGCTTGGGTCTAGCGGGGAGCACAGATACGCAGTATTTT
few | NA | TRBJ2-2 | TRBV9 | CASSGLWGGKTGELFF | TGTGCCAGCAGCGGCTTGTGGGGCGGAAAAACCGGGGAGCTGTTTTTT
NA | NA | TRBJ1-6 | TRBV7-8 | CASSLFELGGSYNSPLHF | TGTGCCAGCAGCCTATTTGAGTTGGGGGGCTCCTATAATTCACCCCTCCACTTT
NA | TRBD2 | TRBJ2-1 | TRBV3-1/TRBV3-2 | CASSQEWTSGGYNEQFF | TGTGCCAGCAGCCAAGAGTGGACTAGCGGGGGTTACAATGAGCAGTTCTTC
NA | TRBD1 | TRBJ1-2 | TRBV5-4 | CASSLMDREGRGYTF | TGTGCCAGCAGCTTGATGGACAGGGAGGGGCGCGGCTACACCTTC
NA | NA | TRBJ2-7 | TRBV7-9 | CASSLGTGLEQYF | TGTGCCAGCAGCTTGGGCACAGGGCTAGAGCAGTACTTC
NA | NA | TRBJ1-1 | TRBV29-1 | CSVVAQMDTEAFF | TGCAGCGTTGTGGCCCAAATGGACACTGAAGCTTTCTTT
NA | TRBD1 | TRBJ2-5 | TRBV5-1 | CASSSDRGLLQTQYF | TGCGCCAGCAGCTCAGACAGGGGCCTCCTGCAGACCCAGTACTTC
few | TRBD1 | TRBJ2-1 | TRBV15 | CATRTGGGNEQFF | TGTGCCACCAGGACAGGGGGAGGGAATGAGCAGTTCTTC
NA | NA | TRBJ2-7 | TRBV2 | CASRDSLTYEQYF | TGTGCCAGCAGGGACAGCCTAACCTACGAGCAGTACTTC
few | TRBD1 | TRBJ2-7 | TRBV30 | CAWSWSGQGAYEQYF | TGTGCCTGGAGTTGGTCGGGGCAGGGGGCCTACGAGCAGTACTTC
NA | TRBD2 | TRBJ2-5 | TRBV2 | CASRGGTNQETQYF | TGTGCCAGCAGGGGGGGGACGAACCAAGAGACCCAGTACTTC
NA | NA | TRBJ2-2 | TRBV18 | CASFPSANTGELFF | TGTGCCAGCTTTCCTAGCGCGAACACCGGGGAGCTGTTTTTT
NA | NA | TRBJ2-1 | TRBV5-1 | CASTEGANEQFF | TGCGCCAGCACGGAGGGGGCCAATGAGCAGTTCTTC
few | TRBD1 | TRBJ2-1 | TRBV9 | CASSPLSGTGVYEQFF | TGTGCCAGCAGCCCGCTCAGCGGGACAGGGGTCTATGAGCAGTTCTTC
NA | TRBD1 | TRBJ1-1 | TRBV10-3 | CAGNRGLGTEAFF | TGTGCCGGGAACAGGGGGCTTGGTACTGAAGCTTTCTTT
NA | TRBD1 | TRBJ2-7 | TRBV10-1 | CASSEYGTQGVVYEQYF | TGCGCCAGCAGTGAGTATGGGACACAGGGGGTGGTGTACGAGCAGTACTTC
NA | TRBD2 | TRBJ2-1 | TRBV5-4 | CASSLPTGRGYNEQFF | TGTGCCAGCAGCTTACCGACCGGGAGGGGCTACAATGAGCAGTTCTTC